This T cell receptor (beta chain) stems from a study of T cell responses to AZD1222 COVID-19 vaccine. General study findings and limits: The CD4 TCRs associated with vaccination extended across spike and predominated at 160-218 and 743-854. Donors were mostly white British, more females; clonal diversity possibly underestimated. Seropositive at baseline were only five or six AZD1222 recipients. Two doses of AZD1222 preceded a rise in Spike-specific TCR breadth and depth.

Assay: immunoSEQ multiplex PCR; the TCRdb copy retains only in-frame clones and omits some. Among roughly 150,000 clones listed, about 91% were seen once. CDR1 ENHRY and CDR2 SYGVKD come from the germline V gene. V lost 4 bases, J lost 0 bases, and 13 bases lay in between. CDR3 size: 15 residues. This clone was detected once. Its antigen is currently unknown. The receptor's source is an adult who received the AZD1222 COVID-19 vaccine. This material consisted of peripheral blood, taken 28 days after the second AZD1222 dose. J is TRBJ2-7 and V is TRBV10-3; a possible D gene is TRBD2 (6 bases). CDR3 sequence reads: CAISASSESSYEQYF. The CDR3 DNA reads as TGTGCCATCAGTGCCTCTAGCGAAAGCTCCTACGAGCAGTACTTC.